This T cell receptor beta chain was sequenced for a study of blood T cell repertoires in COVID-19. Overall study: Samples taken during acute and convalescent COVID-19 were collected in the United States, Italy and Spain.

Per the original methods: The assay estimated nucleated cells by amplifying reference gene primers. Only in-frame clones appear in the TCRdb table, and some are missing; sequencing was by immunoSEQ multiplex PCR. V and J calls and clone size are as listed in that table; D and trimming were resolved from the DNA. Found here are under 250,000 clones, approximately 80% of them singletons; the top ten hold less than 2%. The recovered donors of Cohort 3 showed two negative PCRs, clearance, or symptom resolution. This CDR3 region has 13 residues. Germline V gives CDR1 SSHAT, CDR2 FNYEAQ (reference sequence). Note on this clone: The junction departs from the called germline gene at one end, perhaps through a read error.

This TCR was recovered from a man aged 55 to 70 who had recovered from COVID-19. The J gene is TRBJ1-3, the V gene TRBV7-7; unclear D gene. The sample was PBMCs or T cells enriched from blood (not recorded which). CDR3 in DNA: TGTGCTAGCAGCCCCCTCAGTGGAAACACCATATATTTT. Encoded protein: CASSPLSGNTIYF.